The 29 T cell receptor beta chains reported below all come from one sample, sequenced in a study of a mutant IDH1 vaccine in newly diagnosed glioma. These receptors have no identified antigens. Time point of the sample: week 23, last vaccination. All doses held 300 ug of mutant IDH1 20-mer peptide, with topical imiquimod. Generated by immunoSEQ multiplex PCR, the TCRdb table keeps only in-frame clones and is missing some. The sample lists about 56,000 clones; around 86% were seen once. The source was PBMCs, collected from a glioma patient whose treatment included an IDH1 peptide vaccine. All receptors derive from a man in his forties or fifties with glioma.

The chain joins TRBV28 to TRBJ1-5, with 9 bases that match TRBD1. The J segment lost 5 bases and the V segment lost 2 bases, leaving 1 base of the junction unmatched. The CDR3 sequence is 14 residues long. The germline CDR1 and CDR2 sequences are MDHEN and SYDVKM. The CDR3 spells CASSLGQGYQPQHF. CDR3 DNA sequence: TGTGCCAGCAGTTTAGGACAGGGGTATCAGCCCCAGCATTTT.

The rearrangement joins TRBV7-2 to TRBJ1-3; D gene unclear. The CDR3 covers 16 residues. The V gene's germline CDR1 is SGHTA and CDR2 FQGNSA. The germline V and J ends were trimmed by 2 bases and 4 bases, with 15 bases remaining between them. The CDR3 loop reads CASSLWDPGLGNTIYF. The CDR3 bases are TGTGCCAGCAGCTTATGGGATCCGGGTCTGGGAAACACCATATATTTT.

The CDR3 DNA is TGTGCCAGCGGGCGGGATAATCAGCCCCAGCATTTT. It codes for CASGRDNQPQHF. The chain has TRBV9 and TRBJ1-5; the D is unclear. Germline V gene lookup returns CDR1 SGDLS and CDR2 YYNGEE. CDR3 size: 12 residues. V was cut by 7 bases and J by 4 bases, with 9 bases left in between.

The CDR3 here is CASPTGGMPQHF. The CDR3 DNA sequence: TGTGCCAGCCCCACAGGGGGAATGCCCCAGCATTTT. The genes are TRBV28 and TRBJ1-5; 8 nucleotides match TRBD1. V lost 8 bases to trimming and J lost 9 bases; unmatched junction nucleotides: 6. This CDR3 contains 12 residues. Germline lookup yields CDR1 MDHEN and CDR2 SYDVKM.

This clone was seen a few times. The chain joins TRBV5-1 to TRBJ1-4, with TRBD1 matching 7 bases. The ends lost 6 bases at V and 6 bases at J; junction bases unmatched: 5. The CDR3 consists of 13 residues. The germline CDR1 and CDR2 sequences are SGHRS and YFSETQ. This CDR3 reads CASMGDSYEKLFF. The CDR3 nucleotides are TGCGCCAGCATGGGGGACAGCTATGAAAAACTGTTTTTT.

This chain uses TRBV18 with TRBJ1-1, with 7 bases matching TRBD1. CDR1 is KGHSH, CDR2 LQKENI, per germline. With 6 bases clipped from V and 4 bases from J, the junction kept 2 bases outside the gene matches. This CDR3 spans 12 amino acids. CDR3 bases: TGTGCCAGCTCCTCAGGGGGCACTGAAGCTTTCTTT. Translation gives CASSSGGTEAFF.

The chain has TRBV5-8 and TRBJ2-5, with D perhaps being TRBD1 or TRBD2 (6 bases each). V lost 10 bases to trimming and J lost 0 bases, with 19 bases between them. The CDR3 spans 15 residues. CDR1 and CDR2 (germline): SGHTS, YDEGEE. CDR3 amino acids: CACKGGQTYQETQYF. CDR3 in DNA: TGTGCCTGCAAGGGGGGACAAACGTACCAAGAGACCCAGTACTTC.

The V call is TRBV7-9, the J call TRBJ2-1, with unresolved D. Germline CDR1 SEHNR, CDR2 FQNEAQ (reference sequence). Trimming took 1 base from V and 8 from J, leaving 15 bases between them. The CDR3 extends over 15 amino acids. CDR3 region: CASSLVPSLVDEQFF. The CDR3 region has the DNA TGTGCCAGCAGCTTAGTTCCCTCGCTGGTCGATGAGCAGTTCTTC. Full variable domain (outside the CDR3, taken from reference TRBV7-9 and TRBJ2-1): DTGVSQNPRHKITKRGQNVTFRCDPISEHNRLYWYRQTLGQGPEFLTYFQNEAQLEKSRLLSDRFSAERPKGSFSTLEIQRTEQGDSAMYLCASSLVPSLVDEQFFGPGTRLTVL.

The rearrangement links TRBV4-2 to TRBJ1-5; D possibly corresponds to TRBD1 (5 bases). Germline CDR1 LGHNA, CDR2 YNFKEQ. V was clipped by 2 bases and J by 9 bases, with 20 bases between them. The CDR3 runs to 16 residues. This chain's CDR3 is CASSQTADTWPGPQHF. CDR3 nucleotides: TGTGCCAGCAGCCAAACGGCGGACACTTGGCCGGGGCCCCAGCATTTT.

CDR3 loop: CASSSGGTSGDDEQFF. Here the CDR3 DNA reads TGCGCCAGCAGCTCTGGCGGGACTAGTGGGGACGATGAGCAGTTCTTC. This sequence joins TRBV5-1 and TRBJ2-1, with TRBD2 matching over 8 bases. J lost 8 bases, V lost 3 bases, and 13 bases had no gene match. Germline CDR1 and CDR2: SGHRS and YFSETQ. CDR3 size: 16 residues.

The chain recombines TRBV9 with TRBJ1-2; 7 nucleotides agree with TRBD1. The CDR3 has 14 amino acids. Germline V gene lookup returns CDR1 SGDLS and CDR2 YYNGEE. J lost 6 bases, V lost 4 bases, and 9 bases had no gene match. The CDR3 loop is CASSTRQGSDGYTF. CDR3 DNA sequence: TGTGCCAGCAGCACCCGACAGGGATCGGATGGCTACACCTTC.

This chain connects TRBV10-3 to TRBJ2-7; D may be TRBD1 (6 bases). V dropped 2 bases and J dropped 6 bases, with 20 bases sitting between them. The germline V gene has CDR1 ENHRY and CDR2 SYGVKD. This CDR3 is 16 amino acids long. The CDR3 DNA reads TGTGCCATCAGTGAGAGGGCTGGCAGGGGATCTTCCGAGCAGTACTTC. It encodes CAISERAGRGSSEQYF.

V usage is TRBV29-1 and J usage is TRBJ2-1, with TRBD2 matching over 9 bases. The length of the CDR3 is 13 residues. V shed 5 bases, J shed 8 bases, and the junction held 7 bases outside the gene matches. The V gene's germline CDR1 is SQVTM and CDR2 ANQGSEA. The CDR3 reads CSVSSGNFDEQFF. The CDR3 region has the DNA TGCAGCGTTTCTAGCGGGAATTTTGATGAGCAGTTCTTC.

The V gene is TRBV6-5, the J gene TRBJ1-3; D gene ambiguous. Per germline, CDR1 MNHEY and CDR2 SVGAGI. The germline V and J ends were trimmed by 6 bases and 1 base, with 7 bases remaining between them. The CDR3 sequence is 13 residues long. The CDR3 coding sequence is TGTGCCAGCAGCCGCGGATCTGGAAACACCATATATTTT. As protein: CASSRGSGNTIYF.

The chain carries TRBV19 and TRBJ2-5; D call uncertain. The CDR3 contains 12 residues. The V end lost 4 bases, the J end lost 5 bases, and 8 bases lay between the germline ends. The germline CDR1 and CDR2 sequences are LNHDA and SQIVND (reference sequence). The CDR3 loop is CASSKQSETQYF. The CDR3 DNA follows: TGTGCCAGTAGTAAGCAGTCCGAGACCCAGTACTTC.

This CDR3 reads CASSRTGGYNEQFF. DNA for the CDR3: TGTGCCAGCAGCCGGACAGGGGGCTACAATGAGCAGTTCTTC. This chain joins TRBV7-2 and TRBJ2-1; 10 nucleotides line up with TRBD1. This CDR3 comprises 14 residues. CDR1 is SGHTA, CDR2 FQGNSA, per germline. The V and J ends lost 5 bases and 3 bases, in that order; junction bases with no gene match: 1.

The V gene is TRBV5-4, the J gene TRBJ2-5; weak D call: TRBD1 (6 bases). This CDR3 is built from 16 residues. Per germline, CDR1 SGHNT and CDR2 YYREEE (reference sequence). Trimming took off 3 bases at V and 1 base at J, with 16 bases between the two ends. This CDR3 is CASSSPTGTTQETQYF. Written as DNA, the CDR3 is TGTGCCAGCAGCTCACCGACCGGGACAACCCAAGAGACCCAGTACTTC.

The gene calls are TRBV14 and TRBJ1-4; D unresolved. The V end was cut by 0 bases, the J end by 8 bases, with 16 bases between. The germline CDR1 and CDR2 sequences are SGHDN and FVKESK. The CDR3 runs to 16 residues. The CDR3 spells CASSQEYGIYGEKLFF. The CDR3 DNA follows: TGTGCCAGCAGCCAAGAATACGGGATCTACGGCGAAAAACTGTTTTTT.

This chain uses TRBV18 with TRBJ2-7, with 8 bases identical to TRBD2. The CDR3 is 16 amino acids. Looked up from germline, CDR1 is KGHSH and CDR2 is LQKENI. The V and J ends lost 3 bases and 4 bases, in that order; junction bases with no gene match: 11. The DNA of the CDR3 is TGTGCCAGCTCACCTGCCTACCGGGAGGGCCCTTACGAGCAGTACTTC. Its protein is CASSPAYREGPYEQYF. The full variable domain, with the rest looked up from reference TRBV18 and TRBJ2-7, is NAGVMQNPRHLVRRRGQEARLRCSPMKGHSHVYWYRQLPEEGLKFMVYLQKENIIDESGMPKERFSAEFPKEGPSILRIQQVVRGDSAAYFCASSPAYREGPYEQYFGPGTRLTVT.

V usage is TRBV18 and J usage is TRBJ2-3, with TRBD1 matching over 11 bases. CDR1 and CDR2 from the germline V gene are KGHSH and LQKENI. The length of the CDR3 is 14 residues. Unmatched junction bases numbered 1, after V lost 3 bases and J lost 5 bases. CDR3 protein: CASSPGTGGDTQYF. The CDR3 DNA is TGTGCCAGCTCACCCGGGACAGGGGGAGATACGCAGTATTTT. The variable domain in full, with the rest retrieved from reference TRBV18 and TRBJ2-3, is NAGVMQNPRHLVRRRGQEARLRCSPMKGHSHVYWYRQLPEEGLKFMVYLQKENIIDESGMPKERFSAEFPKEGPSILRIQQVVRGDSAAYFCASSPGTGGDTQYFGPGTRLTVL.

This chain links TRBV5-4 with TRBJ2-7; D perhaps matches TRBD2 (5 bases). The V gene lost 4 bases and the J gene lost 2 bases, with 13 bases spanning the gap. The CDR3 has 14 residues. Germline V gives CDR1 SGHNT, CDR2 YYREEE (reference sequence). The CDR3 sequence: CASSPSAGAYEQYF. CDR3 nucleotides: TGTGCCAGCAGCCCCTCTGCGGGCGCCTACGAGCAGTACTTC.

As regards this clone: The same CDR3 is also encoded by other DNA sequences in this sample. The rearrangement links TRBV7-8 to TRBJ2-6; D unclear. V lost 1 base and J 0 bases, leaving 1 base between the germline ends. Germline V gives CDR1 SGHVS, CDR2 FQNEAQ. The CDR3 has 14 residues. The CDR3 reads CASSLGSGANVLTF. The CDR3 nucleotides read TGTGCCAGCAGCTTAGGCTCTGGGGCCAACGTCCTGACTTTC.

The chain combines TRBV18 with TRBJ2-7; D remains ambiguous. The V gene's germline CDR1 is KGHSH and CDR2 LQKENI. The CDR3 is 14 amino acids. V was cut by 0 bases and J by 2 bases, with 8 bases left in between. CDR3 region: CASSPPGATYEQYF. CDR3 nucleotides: TGTGCCAGCTCACCACCAGGAGCAACCTACGAGCAGTACTTC.

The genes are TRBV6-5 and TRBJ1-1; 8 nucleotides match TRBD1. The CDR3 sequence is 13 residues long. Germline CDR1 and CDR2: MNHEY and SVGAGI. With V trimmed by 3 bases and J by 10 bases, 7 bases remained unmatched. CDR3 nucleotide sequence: TGTGCCAGCAGTTATAAGGACAGGGTGAGAGCTTTCTTT. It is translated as CASSYKDRVRAFF.

CDR3 region: CASSLRSQGETQYF. DNA for the CDR3: TGTGCCAGCAGCTTGAGGTCTCAGGGAGAGACCCAGTACTTC. The chain employs TRBV5-4 and TRBJ2-5; a possible D gene is TRBD1 (5 bases). V shed 1 base and J shed 4 bases, with 11 bases lying between them. The CDR3 consists of 14 residues. Germline V CDR1 and CDR2: SGHNT, YYREEE (reference sequence).

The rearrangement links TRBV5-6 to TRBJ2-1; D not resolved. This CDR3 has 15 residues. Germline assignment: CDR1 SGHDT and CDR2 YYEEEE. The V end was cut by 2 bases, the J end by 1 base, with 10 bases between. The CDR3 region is CASSFPDLSYNEQFF. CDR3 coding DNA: TGTGCCAGCAGCTTTCCCGATTTGTCCTACAATGAGCAGTTCTTC.

This chain's CDR3 is CASSLTGGSYNEQFF. The CDR3 region has the DNA TGTGCCAGCAGTTTAACGGGAGGCTCCTACAATGAGCAGTTCTTC. V gene TRBV27 combines with J gene TRBJ2-1; 7 nucleotides agree with TRBD2. V trimming: 2 bases; J trimming: 0 bases; junction bases outside the gene matches: 1. Germline V gene data show CDR1 as MNHEY and CDR2 as SMNVEV (reference sequence). This CDR3 has 15 residues.

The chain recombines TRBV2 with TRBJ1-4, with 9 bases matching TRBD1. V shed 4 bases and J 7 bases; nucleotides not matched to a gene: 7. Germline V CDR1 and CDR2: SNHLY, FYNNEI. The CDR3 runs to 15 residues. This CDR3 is CASSVNTGGPEKLFF. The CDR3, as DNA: TGTGCCAGCAGTGTAAATACAGGGGGCCCTGAAAAACTGTTTTTT.

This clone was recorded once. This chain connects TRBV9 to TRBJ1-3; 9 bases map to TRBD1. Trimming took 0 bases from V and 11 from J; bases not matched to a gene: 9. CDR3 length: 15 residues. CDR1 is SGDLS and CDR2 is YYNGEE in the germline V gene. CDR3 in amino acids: CASSVGTGAEFPIYF. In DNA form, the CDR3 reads TGTGCCAGCAGCGTAGGGACAGGGGCCGAATTCCCCATATATTTT.